This TCR beta chain comes out of a study of T cell responses to AZD1222 COVID-19 vaccine (dated by TCRdb to the early 2020s). The study in broad terms: A total of just over 230 trial participants underwent TCR sequencing, of whom some 210 received two doses of AZD1222 and some 25 received two doses of the MenACWY control vaccine. Trial participants were enrolled by age into 18-55, 56-69 and 70-plus year subgroups, with roughly 150, 30 and 60 TCR-sequenced participants respectively. What the work shows at the level of the full study, not this receptor alone: Epitopes outside the regions mutated in the B.1.351 and B.1.1.7 variants were reportedly recognized by nearly half of the unique spike-specific TCRs. Conclusions about previously exposed vaccinees were limited because only 6 or 7 AZD1222 recipients were SARS-CoV-2 seropositive at baseline. In the small 56-69-year group, the increase in depth fell short of significance, most likely because of low power. Most participants were white British and females outnumbered males, and the authors suggested that clonal diversity may have been underestimated. No day 14 peak-response samples were available, so repertoires were characterized only after the peak T cell response. The vaccine-associated CD4 TCRs covered the entire spike protein, and the dominant responses fell in regions 160-218 and 743-854. After two AZD1222 doses, spike-specific TCR breadth and depth were significantly higher than at day 0 and than in MenACWY recipients.

From the cysteine through the phenylalanine, the CDR3 covers 15 amino acids. The DNA shown is the 45-base CDR3, in frame from base 1. Trimming accounts for 10 bases at V and 3 bases at J, while the number of junction bases matched to no gene is 15. In the germline V gene (reference sequence), CDR1 corresponds to LNHDA and CDR2 to SQIVND. This clone has just a few counts. Its cognate antigen has yet to be identified. No per-base quality is available; no much larger clone lies one base away. The CDR3 regions of human TCRbeta chains were analyzed by immunosequencing. Per the authors' processing: Repertoire TCRs were checked for matches against a reference library of SARS-CoV-2-specific TCRs that had been generated using the MIRA antigen-specificity platform. Breadth was defined as the fraction of unique TCRs that were SARS-CoV-2-associated. Depth was defined as the fraction of total T cells that were SARS-CoV-2-associated. Each spike-specific TCR was assigned to its reactive spike region and to a CD4 or CD8 class using the MIRA data. Log10-transformed breadth and depth values were compared by one-way ANOVA with Sidak's multiple comparisons tests. Drawn from immuneACCESS, this table holds only the in-frame rearrangements with V and J called that TCRdb kept. Clones are partly lost; checked studies trace under half to an unresolved V gene and leave the rest unexplained. The V and J calls and clone size come from that table; D and trimming were worked out from the DNA. For this sample the table gives tens of thousands of clones, of which around three quarters were detected only once. The top ten clonotypes cover roughly 50% of the sample.

The sample's time point label, in plain terms: about 28 days (+/-7) after the second vaccine dose. AZD1222 recipients whose second dose came at about 4 weeks and those whose second dose came at about 12 weeks were combined into one group, since spike-specific TCR depth and breadth did not differ between the two schedules. The vaccinee samples were drawn from two UK trials, COV001 and COV002, one of which was a single-blind randomized controlled phase 2/3 trial testing AZD1222 (ChAdOx1 nCoV-19) in healthy adults. For TCRbeta chain sequencing, PBMC samples were collected from trial participants at day 0 and at day 28 after the second dose.

Sequenced here: peripheral blood, sampled 28 days after the second AZD1222 dose. This clonotype was sampled from an adult who received the AZD1222 COVID-19 vaccine. The sequence joins TRBV19 to TRBJ2-7; 7 central nucleotides agree with TRBD1. The DNA reads TGTGCCACCAGTCGGGACAGAGAGTCCGTCTACGAGCAGTACTTC. The translation is CATSRDRESVYEQYF.